Sequencing of this TCR beta chain was carried out in a study of T cells after yellow fever vaccination. Germline values: CDR1 MNHEY, CDR2 SVGAGI. Trimming took off 0 bases at V and 3 bases at J, with 9 bases between the two ends. CDR3 length: 15 amino acids. Each CDR3 protein is one row after TCRdb ran MiXCR on the 5' RACE reads. Of around 120,000 distinct CDR3 sequences in the sample, roughly 7.9% were seen once. The sample holds many counts of this clonotype. This sequence was found in a man aged 18 to 29 who received the YFV17D yellow fever vaccine. The material sequenced was CD4+ T cells sorted from PBMCs, taken roughly 46 days after the first yellow fever vaccination. This rearrangement joins TRBV6-5 to TRBJ1-3, with D unclear. CDR3 DNA: TGTGCCAGCAGTTACTCGGGCAGGTTTGGAAACACCATATATTTT. This encodes CASSYSGRFGNTIYF.